A selection of T cell receptor beta chains follows, all from one sample in a study of blood T cell repertoires in COVID-19. Produced via immunoSEQ multiplex PCR; TCRdb's table is partial and in-frame only. The sample consists of 100,000 to 150,000 clones, 86% of them appearing once. The sample comprised PBMCs or T cells enriched from blood (not recorded which). Receptors were obtained from a woman aged 50 to 60 who had recovered from COVID-19. The CDR3 runs from the conserved cysteine through the conserved F or W. D genes are given only for firm matches. Part of the rows lack a size; the others show once, few, many or a class for expanded clones.

len: 16; v_gene: TRBV19; abundance: -; j_gene: TRBJ2-3; d_gene: TRBD2; CDR3nt: TGTGCCAGTAGCCAGACTAGCGGGGGGGGGTCAGATACGCAGTATTTT; CDR3aa: CASSQTSGGGSDTQYF
len: 13; v_gene: TRBV14; abundance: -; j_gene: TRBJ2-7; d_gene: -; CDR3nt: TGTGCCAGCAGCCAAGATTTATCCTACGAGCAGTACTTC; CDR3aa: CASSQDLSYEQYF
len: 13; v_gene: TRBV7-9; abundance: -; j_gene: TRBJ2-5; d_gene: -; CDR3nt: TGTGCCAGCAGCTTCGGAGGGGAGGAGACCCAGTACTTC; CDR3aa: CASSFGGEETQYF
len: 15; v_gene: TRBV5-1; abundance: -; j_gene: TRBJ1-4; d_gene: TRBD1; CDR3nt: TGCGCCAGCAGCAGACGGACAGGGGGGAATGAAAAACTGTTTTTT; CDR3aa: CASSRRTGGNEKLFF
len: 16; v_gene: TRBV4-1; abundance: -; j_gene: TRBJ2-2; d_gene: -; CDR3nt: TGCGCCAGCAGCCAAGAAGGTCGCGGTAGTGCCGGGGAGCTGTTTTTT; CDR3aa: CASSQEGRGSAGELFF
len: 13; v_gene: TRBV30; abundance: -; j_gene: TRBJ1-1; d_gene: -; CDR3nt: TGTGCCTGGAGTCTAGGGGTGAACACTGAAGCTTTCTTT; CDR3aa: CAWSLGVNTEAFF
len: 15; v_gene: TRBV6-5; abundance: -; j_gene: TRBJ1-6; d_gene: TRBD1; CDR3nt: TGTGCCAGCAGTTCCAATGGACAGGGAAATTCACCCCTCCACTTT; CDR3aa: CASSSNGQGNSPLHF
len: 14; v_gene: TRBV27; abundance: -; j_gene: TRBJ1-5; d_gene: -; CDR3nt: TGTGCCAGCAGAAATGGGGTTCGGGGACAGCCCCAGCATTTT; CDR3aa: CASRNGVRGQPQHF
len: 15; v_gene: TRBV5-4; abundance: -; j_gene: TRBJ2-2; d_gene: TRBD2; CDR3nt: TGTGCCAGCAGCTCGGGACTAGCGCCCACCGGGGAGCTGTTTTTT; CDR3aa: CASSSGLAPTGELFF
len: 15; v_gene: TRBV2; abundance: -; j_gene: TRBJ1-5; d_gene: TRBD1; CDR3nt: TGTGCCAGCAGTGATGGCAGGGGGAGCAATCAGCCCCAGCATTTT; CDR3aa: CASSDGRGSNQPQHF
len: 18; v_gene: TRBV7-9; abundance: -; j_gene: TRBJ2-7; d_gene: -; CDR3nt: TGTGCCAGCAGCCCAAAGGGGGTTGACCGGCTAATATCCTACGAGCAGTACTTC; CDR3aa: CASSPKGVDRLISYEQYF
len: 18; v_gene: TRBV1; abundance: -; j_gene: TRBJ2-1; d_gene: -; CDR3nt: TGCACCAGCAGCCAGGAGGGGTCCGGGACTATTATAGACAATGAGCAGTTCTTC; CDR3aa: CTSSQEGSGTIIDNEQFF
len: 14; v_gene: TRBV4-3; abundance: few; j_gene: TRBJ2-2; d_gene: -; CDR3nt: TGCGCCAGCAGCCAAGTTGGGAGGAACGGGGAGCTGTTTTTT; CDR3aa: CASSQVGRNGELFF
len: 14; v_gene: TRBV10-3; abundance: once; j_gene: TRBJ1-1; d_gene: TRBD1; CDR3nt: TGTGCCATCAGACAAGGACAGGGGGCGACTGAAGCTTTCTTT; CDR3aa: CAIRQGQGATEAFF
len: 16; v_gene: TRBV4-1; abundance: many; j_gene: TRBJ2-1; d_gene: TRBD1; CDR3nt: TGCGCCAGCAGCCCCCTCGGCGACAGGGGTGGCAATGAGCAGTTCTTC; CDR3aa: CASSPLGDRGGNEQFF
len: 13; v_gene: TRBV6-5; abundance: -; j_gene: TRBJ1-2; d_gene: -; CDR3nt: TGTGCCAGCAGGGGGGAGGGCCCCTATGGCTACACCTTC; CDR3aa: CASRGEGPYGYTF
len: 15; v_gene: TRBV7-9; abundance: -; j_gene: TRBJ2-1; d_gene: -; CDR3nt: TGTGCCAGCAGCTCCACTGACAAATGGGTCAGTGAGCAGTTCTTC; CDR3aa: CASSSTDKWVSEQFF
len: 13; v_gene: TRBV7-9; abundance: -; j_gene: TRBJ2-1; d_gene: -; CDR3nt: TGTGCCAGCAGAGGGACATTCGACAATGAGCAGTTCTTC; CDR3aa: CASRGTFDNEQFF
len: 9; v_gene: TRBV12-5; abundance: -; j_gene: TRBJ1-5; d_gene: -; CDR3nt: TGTGCTAGTGGTTCCAAACAGCATTTT; CDR3aa: CASGSKQHF
len: 15; v_gene: TRBV3-1/TRBV3-2; abundance: few; j_gene: TRBJ1-5; d_gene: TRBD1; CDR3nt: TGTGCCAGCAGCCCCGGGACAGGGGGCAATCAGCCCCAGCATTTT; CDR3aa: CASSPGTGGNQPQHF
len: 15; v_gene: TRBV4-3; abundance: -; j_gene: TRBJ1-1; d_gene: -; CDR3nt: TGCGCCAGCAGCCAGGCCTGGCATCGGGGCACTGAAGCTTTCTTT; CDR3aa: CASSQAWHRGTEAFF
len: 13; v_gene: TRBV6-1; abundance: once; j_gene: TRBJ1-1; d_gene: -; CDR3nt: TGTGCCAGCAGTGAGAGGGGGGGGCTAGGAGCTTTCTTT; CDR3aa: CASSERGGLGAFF
len: 15; v_gene: TRBV7-2; abundance: -; j_gene: TRBJ2-3; d_gene: TRBD1; CDR3nt: TGTGCCAGCAGCCTCACGGGACAGGGAGGAGATACGCAGTATTTT; CDR3aa: CASSLTGQGGDTQYF